This T cell receptor (beta chain) was recorded in a study of identical twins. The CDR3 has 12 residues. V shed 2 bases and J shed 5 bases, with 7 bases lying between them. Germline V gene sequence: CDR1 SGHTA, CDR2 FQGNSA. A few counts support this clonotype. From the 5' RACE reads, TCRdb called clonotypes with MiXCR, one entry per CDR3 protein. Of 450,000 or so distinct CDR3 sequences in the sample, 24% are singletons; the top ten hold 2.5% to 3.5%. The same specimen was also included in a second study, on T cells expressing NK-cell markers. That work contributes: Sorted CD3+CD56-NKG2C+, CD3+CD56+NKG2C+ and CD3+CD56+NKG2C- T cells supplied the TCR beta repertoires.

The sequence was obtained from a woman aged 18-29 years in good health. The V gene is TRBV7-2, the J gene TRBJ2-7; D gene uncertain. Sequencing used CD4+ T cells sorted from blood. The CDR3 reads CASSLRFDEQYF. CDR3 nucleotide sequence: TGTGCCAGCAGCTTACGTTTTGACGAGCAGTACTTC.